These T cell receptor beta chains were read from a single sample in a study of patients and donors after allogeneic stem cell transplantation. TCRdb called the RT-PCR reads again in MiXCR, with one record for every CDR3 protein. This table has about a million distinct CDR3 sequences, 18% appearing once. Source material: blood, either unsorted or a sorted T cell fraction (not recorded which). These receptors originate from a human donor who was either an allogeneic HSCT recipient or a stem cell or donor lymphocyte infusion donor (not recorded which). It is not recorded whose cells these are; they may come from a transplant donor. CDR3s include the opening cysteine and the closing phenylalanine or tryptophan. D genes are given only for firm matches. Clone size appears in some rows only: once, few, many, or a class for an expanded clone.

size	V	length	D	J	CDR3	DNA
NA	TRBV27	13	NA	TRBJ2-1	CASSSLGGDEQFF	TGTGCCAGCAGTTCCCTAGGGGGAGATGAGCAGTTCTTC
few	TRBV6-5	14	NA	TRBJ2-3	CASSYAEGTDTQYF	TGTGCCAGCAGTTACGCAGAGGGCACAGATACGCAGTATTTT
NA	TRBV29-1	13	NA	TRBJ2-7	CSVSGSNSYEQYF	TGCAGCGTTTCCGGATCCAACTCCTACGAGCAGTACTTC
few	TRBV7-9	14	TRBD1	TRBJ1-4	CASSLDRAGEKLFF	TGTGCCAGCAGCTTGGACAGGGCCGGGGAAAAACTGTTTTTT
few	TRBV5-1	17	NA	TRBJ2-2	CASSPIGYRGGTGELFF	TGCGCCAGCAGCCCTATCGGCTACAGGGGAGGCACCGGGGAGCTGTTTTTT
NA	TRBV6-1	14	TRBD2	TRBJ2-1	CASTVAGGPDEQFF	TGTGCCAGCACCGTAGCGGGGGGGCCTGATGAGCAGTTCTTC
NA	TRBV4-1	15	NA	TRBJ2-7	CASSQDRRYSYEQYF	TGCGCCAGCAGCCAAGACCGGCGGTACAGCTACGAGCAGTACTTC
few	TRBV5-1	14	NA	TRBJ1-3	CASSWDTSGNTIYF	TGCGCCAGCAGCTGGGACACCTCTGGAAACACCATATATTTT
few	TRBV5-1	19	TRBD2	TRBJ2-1	CASSHGLAGGIKSYNEQFF	TGCGCCAGCAGCCACGGACTAGCGGGAGGGATAAAATCCTACAATGAGCAGTTCTTC
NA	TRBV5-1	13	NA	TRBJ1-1	CASSIQANTEAFF	TGCGCCAGCAGTATCCAGGCGAACACTGAAGCTTTCTTT
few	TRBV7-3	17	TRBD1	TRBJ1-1	CASSLGDSLNMNTEAFF	TGTGCCAGCAGCTTAGGGGACAGCCTTAACATGAACACTGAAGCTTTCTTT
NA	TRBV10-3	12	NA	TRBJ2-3	CAISDRGDTQYF	TGTGCCATCAGTGACCGGGGAGATACGCAGTATTTT
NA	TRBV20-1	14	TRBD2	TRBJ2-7	CSATLGSGGYEQYF	TGCAGTGCTACCTTGGGGAGCGGGGGCTACGAGCAGTACTTC
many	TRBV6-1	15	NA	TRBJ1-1	CASSDRQPPNTEAFF	TGTGCCAGCAGTGACAGACAACCACCGAACACTGAAGCTTTCTTT
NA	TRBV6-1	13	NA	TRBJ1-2	CASSTLQGDGYTF	TGTGCCAGCAGTACCCTACAGGGCGACGGCTACACCTTC
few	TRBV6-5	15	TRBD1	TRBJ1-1	CASSYLTGTNTEAFF	TGTGCCAGCAGTTACTTGACAGGGACGAACACTGAAGCTTTCTTT
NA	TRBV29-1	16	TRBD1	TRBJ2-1	CSVEDPRDRGYNEQFF	TGCAGCGTTGAAGACCCCCGGGACAGGGGATACAATGAGCAGTTCTTC
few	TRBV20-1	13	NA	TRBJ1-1	CSAGQNRDTEAFF	TGCAGTGCTGGCCAAAACAGGGACACTGAAGCTTTCTTT
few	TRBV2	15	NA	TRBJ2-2	CASSERPISAGELFF	TGTGCCAGCAGTGAAAGGCCAATAAGCGCCGGGGAGCTGTTTTTT
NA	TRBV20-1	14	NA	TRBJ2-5	CSALDWGSQETQYF	TGCAGTGCTCTGGATTGGGGGAGCCAAGAGACCCAGTACTTC
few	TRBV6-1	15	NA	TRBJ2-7	CASSPSHPSSYEQYF	TGTGCCAGCAGCCCTTCACACCCGAGCTCCTACGAGCAGTACTTC
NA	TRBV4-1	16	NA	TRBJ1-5	CASSQVLGNSNQPQHF	TGCGCCAGCAGCCAAGTATTAGGGAATAGCAATCAGCCCCAGCATTTT
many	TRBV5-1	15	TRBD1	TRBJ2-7	CASSLRTGESYEQYF	TGCGCCAGCAGCTTGCGGACAGGGGAAAGCTACGAGCAGTACTTC
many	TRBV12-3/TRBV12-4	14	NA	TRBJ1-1	CASSSGAANTEAFF	TGTGCCAGCAGTTCAGGGGCGGCGAACACTGAAGCTTTCTTT
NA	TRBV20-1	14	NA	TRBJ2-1	CSAPPFREFNEQFF	TGCAGTGCCCCCCCCTTTCGCGAGTTCAATGAGCAGTTCTTC
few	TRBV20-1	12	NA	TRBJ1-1	CSAPPIAREAFF	TGCAGTGCTCCTCCTATTGCGAGGGAAGCTTTCTTT
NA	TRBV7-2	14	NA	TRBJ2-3	CARQGGSLVDTQYF	TGTGCCCGACAGGGCGGGAGTCTTGTAGATACGCAGTATTTT
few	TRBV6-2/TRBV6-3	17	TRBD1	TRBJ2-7	CASTLAKGGTGMNEQYF	TGTGCCAGCACCCTAGCCAAGGGTGGGACAGGGATGAACGAGCAGTACTTC
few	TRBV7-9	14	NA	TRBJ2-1	CASPNGLEYNEQFF	TGTGCCAGCCCTAACGGGCTCGAGTACAATGAGCAGTTCTTC
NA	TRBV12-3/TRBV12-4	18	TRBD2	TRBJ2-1	CASNGGLAGVGSYNEQFF	TGTGCCAGCAACGGGGGACTAGCGGGAGTTGGCTCCTACAATGAGCAGTTCTTC
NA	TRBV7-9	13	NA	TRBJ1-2	CASSFLSSWGYTF	TGTGCCAGCAGCTTCCTCTCCTCCTGGGGCTACACCTTC
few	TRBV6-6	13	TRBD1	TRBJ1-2	CASSYTDRGVYTF	TGTGCCAGCAGTTACACAGACAGGGGAGTATACACCTTC
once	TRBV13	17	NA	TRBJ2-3	CASSYGQAETSTDTQYF	TGTGCCAGCAGCTATGGTCAGGCGGAGACTAGCACAGATACGCAGTATTTT
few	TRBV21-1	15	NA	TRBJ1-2	CASSFQRDSFNGYTF	TGTGCCAGCAGCTTCCAACGGGACAGCTTTAATGGCTACACCTTC
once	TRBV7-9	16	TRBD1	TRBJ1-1	CASSGTGGTMNTEAFF	TGTGCCAGCAGCGGGACAGGGGGGACCATGAACACTGAAGCTTTCTTT
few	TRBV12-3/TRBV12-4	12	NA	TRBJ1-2	CASSSRGNGYTF	TGTGCCAGCAGTTCTCGGGGGAATGGCTACACCTTC
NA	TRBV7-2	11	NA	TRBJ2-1	CASSLGREPFF	TGTGCCAGCAGCTTAGGGCGGGAACCGTTCTTC
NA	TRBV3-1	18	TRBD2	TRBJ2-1	CASSQGLPRGGLSNEQFF	TGTGCCAGCAGCCAAGGCCTTCCACGGGGGGGCCTCAGCAATGAGCAGTTCTTC
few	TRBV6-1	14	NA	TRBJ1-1	CASSNDGSNTEAFF	TGTGCCAGCAGTAACGACGGGTCGAACACTGAAGCTTTCTTT
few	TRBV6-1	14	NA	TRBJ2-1	CASSGWQVHNEQFF	TGTGCCAGCAGTGGGTGGCAGGTCCACAATGAGCAGTTCTTC
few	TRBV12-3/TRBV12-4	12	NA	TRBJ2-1	CASSGGDNEQFF	TGTGCCAGCAGTGGAGGGGACAATGAGCAGTTCTTC